A selection of T cell receptor beta chains follows, all from one sample in a study of blood T cells in healthy people across ages. A single record per CDR3 protein comes from TCRdb applying MiXCR to the 5' RACE reads. The sample includes over 500,000 distinct CDR3 sequences, about 29% of them seen just once. These data were likewise used in another study, on T cells of mothers and their children.

Sequencing input: blood. These receptors all stem from a boy aged 2-15 years in good health. CDR3s include the opening cysteine and the closing phenylalanine or tryptophan. Fields, in order: V gene, J gene, D gene, clone size, CDR3 DNA, CDR3 protein. A D gene is named only where the DNA matches it firmly. For some rows the clone size is stated as once, few or many, or as a class when expanded; others skip it.

>TRBV11-2|TRBJ1-1|TRBD1|few
TGTGCCAGCAGCCTACAGGGGAGGGCGCTGAACACTGAAGCTTTCTTT
CASSLQGRALNTEAFF
>TRBV5-1|TRBJ2-4|.|.
TGCGCCAGCAAAGGCTTAGGTAACATTCAGTACTTC
CASKGLGNIQYF
>TRBV11-1|TRBJ1-1|.|.
TGTGCCAGCAGCTCAAGGGAGCCGAACACTGAAGCTTTCTTT
CASSSREPNTEAFF
>TRBV20-1|TRBJ2-2|.|.
TGCAGTTACAGGGCGGGCGACACCGGGGAGCTGTTTTTT
CSYRAGDTGELFF
>TRBV6-1|TRBJ2-3|.|.
TGTGCCAGCACCCGGGACTTCCGCACAGATACGCAGTATTTT
CASTRDFRTDTQYF
>TRBV12-3/TRBV12-4|TRBJ2-5|TRBD1|few
TGTGCCAGCAGTTTTACAGGGGGCGAAGAGACCCAGTACTTC
CASSFTGGEETQYF
>TRBV13|TRBJ2-2|.|few
TGTGCCAGCAGCCTGCATCCCGGGGAGCTGTTTTTT
CASSLHPGELFF
>TRBV29-1|TRBJ2-7|.|few
TGCAGCGTTGATCAGGGGTCAAGCTCCTACGAGCAGTACTTC
CSVDQGSSSYEQYF
>TRBV4-3|TRBJ2-1|.|.
TGCGCCAGCAGCCTCAGGGTCGTGGGGAATGAGCAGTTCTTC
CASSLRVVGNEQFF
>TRBV6-2/TRBV6-3|TRBJ2-3|.|many
TGTGCCAGCAGTTATTCCCCTTCGGACCGCTACACAGATACGCAGTATTTT
CASSYSPSDRYTDTQYF
>TRBV6-5|TRBJ1-6|TRBD1|.
TGTGCCAGCAGTTACTCGATTAGGCAGGGGGCAATTGATAATTCACCCCTCCACTTT
CASSYSIRQGAIDNSPLHF
>TRBV20-1|TRBJ2-5|.|few
TGCAGTGCTAGTCCCCGGGTGGAGACCCAGTACTTC
CSASPRVETQYF
>TRBV5-1|TRBJ2-1|TRBD2|.
TGCGCCAGCAGCTTGGCACTAGCGGGACCCTACAATGAGCAGTTCTTC
CASSLALAGPYNEQFF
>TRBV9|TRBJ2-1|.|few
TGTGCCAGCAGCGTTAGACTGGATTACAATGAGCAGTTCTTC
CASSVRLDYNEQFF
>TRBV27|TRBJ1-2|.|.
TGTGCCAGCAGTTTAGGGAGACTGGATGGCTACACCTTC
CASSLGRLDGYTF
>TRBV2|TRBJ2-7|.|.
TGTGCCAGCCAAGGTAGAGCCTACGAGCAGTACTTC
CASQGRAYEQYF
>TRBV6-1|TRBJ2-6|TRBD1|many
TGTGCCAGCAGACCAGCGGGACAGGGGGTAACTGGGGCCAACGTCCTGACTTTC
CASRPAGQGVTGANVLTF
>TRBV28|TRBJ2-2|.|few
TGTGCCAGCAGGGGCACTGGGGGGGCCACCGGGGAGCTGTTTTTT
CASRGTGGATGELFF
>TRBV5-1|TRBJ2-3|TRBD2|.
TGCGCCAGCAACTCCTTGACTAGCGAATACACAGATACGCAGTATTTT
CASNSLTSEYTDTQYF
>TRBV6-6|TRBJ1-2|.|.
TGTGCCAGCAGTTACAGCGGGACACAACTTTATGGCTACACCTTC
CASSYSGTQLYGYTF
>TRBV6-2/TRBV6-3|TRBJ2-5|.|.
TGTGCCAGCAGTGAGTGGGGCAGGGGAGCCCAAGAGACCCAGTACTTC
CASSEWGRGAQETQYF
>TRBV12-3/TRBV12-4|TRBJ1-3|.|.
TGTGCCAGAAGATTTGGTCCCATATATTTT
CARRFGPIYF
>TRBV28|TRBJ2-1|.|.
TGTGCCAGCAGTTTCCGGGGGGCACTAACAGTCTACAATGAGCAGTTCTTC
CASSFRGALTVYNEQFF
>TRBV20-1|TRBJ2-3|TRBD1|.
TGCAGTGCTAGGGGACAGTATAGCACAGATACGCAGTATTTT
CSARGQYSTDTQYF
>TRBV29-1|TRBJ2-5|TRBD1|many
TGCAGCGTGCGGGACAGGGAAGAGACCCAGTACTTC
CSVRDREETQYF
>TRBV7-3|TRBJ1-1|.|few
TGTGCCAGCAGCCTAGGAGGGGAAAATCCTGAAGCTTTCTTT
CASSLGGENPEAFF
>TRBV10-1|TRBJ2-1|.|.
TGCGCCAGCGGGCACGACAATGAGCAGTTCTTC
CASGHDNEQFF
>TRBV14|TRBJ2-6|.|few
TGTGCCAGCAGCCAAGTAAGAGGGGCCAACGTCCTGACTTTC
CASSQVRGANVLTF
>TRBV20-1|TRBJ2-3|.|few
TGCAGTGCTACGCCTCGGGGGCTAAACACAGATACGCAGTATTTT
CSATPRGLNTDTQYF
>TRBV6-5|TRBJ2-1|TRBD1|.
TGTGCCAGCGACGACAGGGGGTCAATGGGGCAGTTCTTC
CASDDRGSMGQFF
>TRBV6-4|TRBJ2-4|.|few
TGTGCCAGCACTCAGGGGAGGGCCAAAAACATTCAGTACTTC
CASTQGRAKNIQYF
>TRBV7-9|TRBJ2-5|.|many
TGTGCCAGCAGCTTACCGTCGGGTCGGGGAGAGACCCAGTACTTC
CASSLPSGRGETQYF
>TRBV5-6|TRBJ2-5|.|few
TGTGCCAGCACTGGGACCGCGGGGGAGACCCAGTACTTC
CASTGTAGETQYF
>TRBV7-2|TRBJ2-7|TRBD1|.
TGTGCCAGCAAAGACAGGGGTGACTACGAGCAGTACTTC
CASKDRGDYEQYF
>TRBV20-1|TRBJ2-7|TRBD1|few
TGCAGTGCGGTTGGACAGGGTCCCCACGAGCAGTACTTC
CSAVGQGPHEQYF
>TRBV2|TRBJ2-1|TRBD2|.
TGTGCCAGCAGTGAAGCCGGGGGGGGAGGCGGAGAGCAGTTCTTC
CASSEAGGGGGEQFF
>TRBV21-1|TRBJ2-7|.|few
TGTGCCAGCACGGGGGCCCCCTACGAGCAGTACTTC
CASTGAPYEQYF
>TRBV4-1|TRBJ2-7|.|few
TGCGCCAGCAGCCAAGTGGCAGGGCCCTACGAGCAGTACTTC
CASSQVAGPYEQYF
>TRBV7-2|TRBJ1-2|TRBD1|.
TGTGCCAGCAGCTTAGGGACAGGGACGGGTGGCTACACCTTC
CASSLGTGTGGYTF
>TRBV6-2/TRBV6-3|TRBJ1-4|TRBD1|.
TGTGCCAGCAGCCGAACGACCCCGGGACAGTCGAATGAAAAACTGTTTTTT
CASSRTTPGQSNEKLFF
>TRBV11-2|TRBJ2-7|.|few
TGTGCCAGCAGCTTAGGCCAGGGTCCGTACTACGAGCAGTACTTC
CASSLGQGPYYEQYF
>TRBV20-1|TRBJ2-4|TRBD2|few
TGCAGTGCTAGAGATGCGCTTCGGGAAGCGGGAGGGCGCTCCAAAAACATTCAGTACTTC
CSARDALREAGGRSKNIQYF
>TRBV18|TRBJ2-1|.|few
TGTGCCAGCTCACCACCGAACGGGAGAACGGGCAATGAGCAGTTCTTC
CASSPPNGRTGNEQFF
>TRBV9|TRBJ2-1|.|.
TGTGCCAGCAGCGGCGGGCTGGCCCTCCTGAATGAGCAGTTCTTC
CASSGGLALLNEQFF
>TRBV29-1|TRBJ1-4|.|.
TGCAGCGTACGGAGACGGCAGGGAACTAATGAAAAACTGTTTTTT
CSVRRRQGTNEKLFF
>TRBV28|TRBJ2-5|TRBD1|few
TGTGCCAGCAGTTTAACCTTAGGGGGACAGGACCAGTACTTC
CASSLTLGGQDQYF
>TRBV7-9|TRBJ2-2|.|.
TGTGCCAGCAGCTTAGTGGAGATGGGTGCCGGGGAGCTGTTTTTT
CASSLVEMGAGELFF
>TRBV4-1|TRBJ1-1|TRBD1|few
TGCGCCAGCAGCCAAGTCGCCAGGGGGGACACTGAAGCTTTCTTT
CASSQVARGDTEAFF
>TRBV5-1|TRBJ2-1|TRBD2|.
TGCGCCAGCAGTCCCACCGGGACTAGAAACAATGAGCAGTTCTTC
CASSPTGTRNNEQFF
>TRBV24-1|TRBJ2-1|TRBD2|many
TGTGCCACCGCCCCGGACGGGGGGGCCGGTAATGAGCAGTTCTTC
CATAPDGGAGNEQFF
>TRBV10-3|TRBJ1-4|TRBD1|.
TGTGCCATCAGGGGGGACAGGGGAAGCGAAAAACTGTTTTTT
CAIRGDRGSEKLFF
>TRBV20-1|TRBJ2-3|.|.
TGCAGTGCTAGAGACCCTAGAATCACAGATACGCAGTATTTT
CSARDPRITDTQYF
>TRBV7-7|TRBJ2-5|TRBD1|.
TGTGCCAGCAGCTTAGGCGACAGGGGGAGGTTGGGGACCCAGTACTTC
CASSLGDRGRLGTQYF
>TRBV7-2|TRBJ2-1|TRBD1|.
TGTGCCAGCAGCGCCGACAGGGGAGGCTACAATGAGCAGTTCTTC
CASSADRGGYNEQFF